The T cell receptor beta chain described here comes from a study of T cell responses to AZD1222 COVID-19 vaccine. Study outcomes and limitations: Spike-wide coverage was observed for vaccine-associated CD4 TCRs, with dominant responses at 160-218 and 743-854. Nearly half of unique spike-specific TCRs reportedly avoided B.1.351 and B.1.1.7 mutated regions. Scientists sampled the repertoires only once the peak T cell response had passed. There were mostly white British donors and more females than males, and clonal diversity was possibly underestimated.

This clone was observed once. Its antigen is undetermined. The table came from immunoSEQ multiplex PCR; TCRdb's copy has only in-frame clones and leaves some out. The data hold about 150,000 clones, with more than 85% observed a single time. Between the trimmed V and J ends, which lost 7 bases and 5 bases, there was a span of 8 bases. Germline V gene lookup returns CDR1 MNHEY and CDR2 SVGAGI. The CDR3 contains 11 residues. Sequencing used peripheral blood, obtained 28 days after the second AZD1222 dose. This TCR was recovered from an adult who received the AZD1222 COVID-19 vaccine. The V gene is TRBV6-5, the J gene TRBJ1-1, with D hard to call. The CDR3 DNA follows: TGTGCCAGCATCCGCGGAACTGAAGCTTTCTTT. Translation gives CASIRGTEAFF.